There are a few counts of the clone carrying this T cell receptor (beta chain). This entry comes from a study of blood T cells in healthy people across ages. Primed by a sample-barcoded 5' primer and a J-beta primer mix, a second PCR proceeded for about 7 to 11 cycles. TCRdb itself ran the 5' RACE reads through MiXCR, one entry per CDR3 protein. The table includes over 600,000 distinct CDR3 sequences, around half detected once. The receptor was isolated from a man aged 80 or over in good health. Sequencing was done on a sample of blood.

The CDR3 region has the DNA TGCGCCAGCAGCAAGGAGTCGCCCGGGACAGGGTACCAAGAGACCCAGTACTTC. This gives the protein CASSKESPGTGYQETQYF. The rearrangement links TRBV5-1 to TRBJ2-5, with TRBD1 matching 9 bases. This CDR3 is built from 18 residues. J lost 0 bases, V lost 4 bases, and 13 bases had no gene match. Germline-derived CDR1 and CDR2 are SGHRS and YFSETQ.